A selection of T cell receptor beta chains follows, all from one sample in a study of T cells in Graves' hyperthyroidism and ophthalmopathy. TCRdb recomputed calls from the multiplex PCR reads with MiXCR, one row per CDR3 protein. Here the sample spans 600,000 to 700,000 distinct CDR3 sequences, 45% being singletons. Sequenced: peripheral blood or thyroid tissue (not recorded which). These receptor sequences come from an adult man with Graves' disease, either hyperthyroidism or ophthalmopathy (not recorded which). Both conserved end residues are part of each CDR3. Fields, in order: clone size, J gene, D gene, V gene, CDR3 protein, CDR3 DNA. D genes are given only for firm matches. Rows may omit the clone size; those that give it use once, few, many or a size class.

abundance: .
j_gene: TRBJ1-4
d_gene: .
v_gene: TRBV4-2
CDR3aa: CASSRERGSTNEKLFF
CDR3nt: TGTGCCAGCAGCCGAGAACGAGGTTCAACTAATGAAAAACTGTTTTTT

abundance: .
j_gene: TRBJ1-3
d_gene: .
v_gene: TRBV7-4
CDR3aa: CASSVGGGIAIDHGNTIYF
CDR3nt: TGTGCCAGCAGCGTAGGGGGAGGGATAGCCATAGATCATGGAAACACCATATATTTT

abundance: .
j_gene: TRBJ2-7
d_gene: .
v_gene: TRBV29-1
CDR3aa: CSVGRTFTSYEQYF
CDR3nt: TGCAGCGTTGGCCGGACGTTCACCTCCTACGAGCAGTACTTC

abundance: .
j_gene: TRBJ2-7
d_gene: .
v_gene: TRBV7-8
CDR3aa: CASGSAGAPPSYEQYF
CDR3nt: TGTGCCAGCGGCTCCGCCGGGGCGCCCCCCTCCTACGAGCAGTACTTC

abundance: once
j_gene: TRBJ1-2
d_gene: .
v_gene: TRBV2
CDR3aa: CARRGTGVYGYTF
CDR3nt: TGTGCCAGAAGAGGGACGGGGGTCTATGGCTACACCTTC

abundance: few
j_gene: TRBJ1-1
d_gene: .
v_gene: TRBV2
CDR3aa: CASSELVSSPEAFF
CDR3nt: TGTGCCAGCAGTGAATTGGTCAGTAGCCCTGAAGCTTTCTTT

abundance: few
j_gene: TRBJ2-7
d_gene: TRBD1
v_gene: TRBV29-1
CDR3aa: CSVRGGTGVVYEQYF
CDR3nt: TGCAGCGTTCGGGGGGGGACAGGGGTGGTCTACGAGCAGTACTTC

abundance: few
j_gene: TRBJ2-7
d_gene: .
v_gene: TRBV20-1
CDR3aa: CSARNAHPRRSYEQYF
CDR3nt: TGCAGTGCTAGAAACGCCCATCCTCGTCGCTCCTACGAGCAGTACTTC

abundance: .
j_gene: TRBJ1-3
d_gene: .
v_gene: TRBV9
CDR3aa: CASSLAGQGNTIYF
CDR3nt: TGTGCCAGCAGCTTAGCGGGGCAGGGGAACACCATATATTTT

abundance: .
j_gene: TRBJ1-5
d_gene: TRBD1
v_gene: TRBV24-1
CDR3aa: CATSSSTGGVNQPQHF
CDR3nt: TGTGCCACCAGTAGTAGTACAGGGGGTGTGAATCAGCCCCAGCATTTT

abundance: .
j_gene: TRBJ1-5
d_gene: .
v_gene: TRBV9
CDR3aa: CASSTFDDSNQPQHF
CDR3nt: TGTGCCAGCAGTACCTTTGATGATAGCAATCAGCCCCAGCATTTT

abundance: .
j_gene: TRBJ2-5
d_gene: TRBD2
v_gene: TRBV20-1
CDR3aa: CSAPGLAGGPGETQYF
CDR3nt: TGCAGTGCCCCGGGACTAGCGGGGGGGCCGGGAGAGACCCAGTACTTC

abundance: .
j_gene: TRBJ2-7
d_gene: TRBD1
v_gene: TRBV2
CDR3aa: CASTADRGYEQYF
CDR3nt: TGTGCCAGCACTGCCGACAGGGGCTACGAGCAGTACTTC

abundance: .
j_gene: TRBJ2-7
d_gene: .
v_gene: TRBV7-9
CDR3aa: CASSQVGVHEQYF
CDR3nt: TGTGCCAGCAGCCAAGTAGGGGTTCACGAGCAGTACTTC

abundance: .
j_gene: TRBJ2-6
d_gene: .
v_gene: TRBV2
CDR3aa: CASSSSKTGANALTF
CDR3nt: TGTGCCAGCAGTTCCAGCAAGACTGGGGCCAACGCCCTGACTTTC

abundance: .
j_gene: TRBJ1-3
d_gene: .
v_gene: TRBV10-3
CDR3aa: CAISAGQGNTIYF
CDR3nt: TGTGCCATCAGTGCGGGCCAGGGAAACACCATATATTTT

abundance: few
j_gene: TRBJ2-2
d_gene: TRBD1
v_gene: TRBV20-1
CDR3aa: CSARGQLTGELFF
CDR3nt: TGCAGTGCTAGGGGACAGTTAACCGGGGAGCTGTTTTTT

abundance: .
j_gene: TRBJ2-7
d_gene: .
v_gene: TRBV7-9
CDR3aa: CASSPGSFERAAYEQYF
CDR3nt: TGTGCCAGCAGCCCGGGCAGTTTTGAACGGGCGGCCTACGAGCAGTACTTC

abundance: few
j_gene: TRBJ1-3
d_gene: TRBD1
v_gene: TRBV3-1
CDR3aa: CASSQGQGVHTIYF
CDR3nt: TGTGCCAGCAGCCAAGGACAGGGGGTTCACACCATATATTTT

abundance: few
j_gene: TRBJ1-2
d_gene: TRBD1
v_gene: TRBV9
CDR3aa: CASGPGQGTGGYTF
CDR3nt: TGTGCCAGCGGGCCGGGACAGGGGACGGGCGGCTACACCTTC

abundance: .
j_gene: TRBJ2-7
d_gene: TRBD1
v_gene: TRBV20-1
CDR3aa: CSAKDRDYEQYF
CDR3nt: TGCAGTGCTAAGGACAGGGACTACGAGCAGTACTTC

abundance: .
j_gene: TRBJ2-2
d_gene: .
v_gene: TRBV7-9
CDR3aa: CASSLKNTGELFF
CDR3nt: TGTGCCAGCAGCTTGAAAAACACCGGGGAGCTGTTTTTT

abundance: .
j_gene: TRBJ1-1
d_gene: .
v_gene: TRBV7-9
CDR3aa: CASSFPGGGKDTEAFF
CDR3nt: TGTGCCAGCAGCTTCCCTGGGGGGGGGAAGGACACTGAAGCTTTCTTT

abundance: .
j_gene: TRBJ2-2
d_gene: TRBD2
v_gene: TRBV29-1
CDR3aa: CSVSPGGAGELFF
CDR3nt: TGCAGCGTAAGCCCGGGGGGAGCCGGGGAGCTGTTTTTT